These 16 T cell receptor beta chains were sequenced from one sample in a study of T cell repertoires in cytomegalovirus infection. A single record per CDR3 protein comes from TCRdb applying MiXCR to the reads. The sample yields under 250,000 distinct CDR3 sequences, more than 9% seen once. Material for sequencing was PBMCs. The receptors here all came from a human donor in good health (CMV status not recorded). Some clones in this sample may be carry-over from other donors' samples.

This clonotype has at least ten counts. The rearrangement joins TRBV7-2 to TRBJ2-7, with D tentatively TRBD1 or TRBD2 (5 bases each). This CDR3 contains 13 residues. CDR1 is SGHTA and CDR2 is FQGNSA in the germline V gene. Trimming took off 0 bases at V and 2 bases at J, with 5 bases between the two ends. The CDR3 DNA is TGTGCCAGCAGCTTAGCGGGGGCCTACGAGCAGTACTTC. It translates to CASSLAGAYEQYF.

This clonotype has a count of ten or more. The rearrangement uses TRBV28 and TRBJ2-7, with TRBD1 identical over 7 bases. The V gene end was trimmed by 1 base and the J gene end by 5 bases; junction bases not matched to a gene: 11. The germline CDR1 and CDR2 sequences are MDHEN and SYDVKM. The CDR3 has 16 residues. CDR3 sequence (DNA): TGTGCCAGCAGTTTATTGCCCGGGACAGTTGCGGACGAGCAGTACTTC. Protein sequence: CASSLLPGTVADEQYF. Combining the CDR3 with reference TRBV28 and TRBJ2-7 gives the whole variable domain DVKVTQSSRYLVKRTGEKVFLECVQDMDHENMFWYRQDPGLGLRLIYFSYDVKMKEKGDIPEGYSVSREKKERFSLILESASTNQTSMYLCASSLLPGTVADEQYFGPGTRLTVT.

This clonotype was detected ten times or more. The rearrangement links TRBV6-1 to TRBJ2-3, with D tentatively TRBD2 (6 bases). V lost 7 bases, J lost 6 bases, and 14 bases lay in between. CDR1 and CDR2 from the germline V gene are MNHNS and SASEGT. The CDR3 contains 13 residues. The CDR3 reads CASNQGGPDTQYF. The CDR3 nucleotides read TGTGCCAGCAACCAGGGAGGACCGGATACGCAGTATTTT.

This clonotype was counted ten times or more. The chain joins TRBV14 to TRBJ1-1; the D is unclear. This CDR3 is 13 amino acids long. The germline V gene has CDR1 SGHDN and CDR2 FVKESK. V gave up 1 base and J gave up 11 bases, with 14 bases separating them. The CDR3 here is CASSQATARGAFF. The CDR3 region has the DNA TGTGCCAGCAGCCAAGCAACCGCAAGAGGCGCTTTCTTT.

This clonotype has only a few counts. The V gene is TRBV20-1, the J gene TRBJ2-1; D is possibly TRBD1 or TRBD2 (6 bases each). Between the trimmed V and J ends, which lost 0 bases and 0 bases, there was a span of 12 bases. The CDR3 runs 16 residues. CDR1 is DFQATT, CDR2 SNEGSKA, per germline (reference sequence). The CDR3 nucleotides read TGCAGTGCTAGAGATCCGGGGGCGAGCTCCTACAATGAGCAGTTCTTC. Translation: CSARDPGASSYNEQFF.

This clonotype was recorded at least ten times. The genes are TRBV7-8 and TRBJ2-2, with TRBD2 matching over 9 bases. Germline-derived CDR1 and CDR2 are SGHVS and FQNEAQ. CDR3 size: 14 residues. The ends lost 5 bases at V and 7 bases at J; junction bases unmatched: 5. CDR3 DNA: TGTGCCAGCAGCGCGGGGGGGGATAACGGGGAGCTGTTTTTT. It specifies CASSAGGDNGELFF.

This clonotype was detected many times. The chain combines TRBV7-2 with TRBJ2-4; 11 bases align to TRBD2. Germline CDR1 SGHTA, CDR2 FQGNSA. Trimming removed 6 bases from V and 3 bases from J; junction bases left unmatched: 4. The CDR3 covers 15 residues. The CDR3, as DNA: TGTGCCAGCAGTACTAGCGGGGGATACAAAAACATTCAGTACTTC. Translation gives CASSTSGGYKNIQYF.

V is TRBV19 and J is TRBJ1-1; D is perhaps TRBD1 (5 bases). The CDR3 runs to 13 residues. Germline V lookup: CDR1 LNHDA, CDR2 SQIVND (reference sequence). The ends were cut back, 2 bases at V and 3 bases at J, with 7 bases in the middle. The CDR3 is CASSISRDTEAFF. DNA of the CDR3: TGTGCCAGTAGTATATCCAGGGACACTGAAGCTTTCTTT.

This clonotype was detected many times. The chain employs TRBV7-9 and TRBJ2-5; 14 nucleotides align to TRBD2. The CDR3 runs to 16 residues. Germline CDR1 and CDR2: SEHNR and FQNEAQ (reference sequence). V gave up 4 bases and J gave up 3 bases; unmatched junction bases: 4. CDR3 DNA: TGTGCCAGCAGCTCGGGGACTAGCGGGGGAGAAGAGACCCAGTACTTC. This codes for CASSSGTSGGEETQYF. Combining the CDR3 with reference TRBV7-9 and TRBJ2-5 gives the whole variable domain DTGVSQNPRHKITKRGQNVTFRCDPISEHNRLYWYRQTLGQGPEFLTYFQNEAQLEKSRLLSDRFSAERPKGSFSTLEIQRTEQGDSAMYLCASSSGTSGGEETQYFGPGTRLLVL.

This clonotype was counted many times. V and J are TRBV7-2 and TRBJ1-5, with D uncertain. There are 15 residues in the CDR3. With 2 bases removed from V and 6 bases from J, the gap between germline ends came to 14 bases. CDR1 and CDR2 (germline): SGHTA, FQGNSA. CDR3 DNA: TGTGCCAGCAGCTTAACTGCGGGATCTAGTCAGCCCCAGCATTTT. The encoded protein is CASSLTAGSSQPQHF.

With respect to this clonotype: A much larger clone differs by one base, so this may be a read error. The chain combines TRBV6-2 or TRBV6-3 with TRBJ1-1; 9 bases map to TRBD1. The CDR3 has 17 residues. From germline, CDR1 is MNHEY and CDR2 SVGEGT. V lost 6 bases to trimming and J lost 0 bases; unmatched junction nucleotides: 11. CDR3 sequence (DNA): TGTGCCAGCAGCCCCTGGAGGACAGGGGAAATGAACACTGAAGCTTTCTTT. This codes for CASSPWRTGEMNTEAFF.

This clonotype occurred many times. The chain carries TRBV2 and TRBJ2-3, with D possibly being TRBD2 (5 bases). CDR3 length: 12 amino acids. V shed 4 bases and J shed 5 bases, with 7 bases lying between them. Germline assignment: CDR1 SNHLY and CDR2 FYNNEI. CDR3 sequence (DNA): TGTGCCAGCAGTGTCGAGGGAGATACGCAGTATTTT. Translation: CASSVEGDTQYF.

This clonotype was recorded at least ten times. This chain uses TRBV7-2 with TRBJ2-1; D is undetermined. The CDR3 totals 15 residues. The ends were cut back, 1 base at V and 2 bases at J, with 9 bases in the middle. Germline assignment: CDR1 SGHTA and CDR2 FQGNSA. The CDR3 loop reads CASSLEGFAYNEQFF. The DNA of the CDR3 is TGTGCCAGCAGCTTAGAAGGGTTCGCCTACAATGAGCAGTTCTTC.

This clonotype was seen at least ten times. The CDR3 region is CASSLVLGYEAFF. The CDR3 DNA follows: TGTGCCAGCAGCTTAGTATTGGGCTATGAAGCTTTCTTT. V gene TRBV7-2 combines with J gene TRBJ1-1, with D unclear. The germline V and J ends were trimmed by 1 base and 7 bases, with 10 bases remaining between them. Germline-derived CDR1 and CDR2 are SGHTA and FQGNSA. This CDR3 is built from 13 residues.

This clonotype was seen many times. The V gene is TRBV11-2, the J gene TRBJ2-7, with 8 positions matching TRBD2. This CDR3 has 15 amino acids. From germline, CDR1 is SGHAT and CDR2 FQNNGV. Unmatched junction bases numbered 7, after V lost 5 bases and J lost 1 base. The CDR3 sequence: CASSRSGSWSYEQYF. The CDR3 DNA reads as TGTGCCAGCAGCAGGAGCGGGAGTTGGTCCTACGAGCAGTACTTC.

In this sample, this clonotype turned up many times. The chain uses TRBV7-2 and TRBJ2-5, with D possibly being TRBD2 (5 bases). This CDR3 comprises 13 residues. Trimming shortened V by 5 bases and J by 4 bases, and 11 bases separated the two germline ends. Germline V gene sequence: CDR1 SGHTA, CDR2 FQGNSA. CDR3 bases: TGTGCCAGCAGCGACGGGCGGGTAGAGACCCAGTACTTC. Translating gives CASSDGRVETQYF.